The clone carrying this TCR beta chain was seen repeatedly, ten times or more. The data derive from a study of T cells in Graves' hyperthyroidism and ophthalmopathy. The CDR3 sequence is 14 residues long. The junction had 3 bases not matched to a gene; V was cut back by 6 bases and J by 1 base. CDR1 MNHNS and CDR2 SASEGT come from the germline V gene. The CDR3 regions of TCR beta were amplified from RNA transcripts. A set of HTBI primers served as the primers for a first-round RT-PCR of the TCR CDR3. MiXCR, applied by TCRdb to the multiplex PCR reads, yields one record per CDR3 protein. The sample carries around 300,000 distinct CDR3 sequences, 10% to 15% recorded once.

The clonotype originates from a woman aged 30 to 39 with Graves' hyperthyroidism that later progressed to Graves' ophthalmopathy. The J gene is TRBJ1-5, the V gene TRBV6-1; 7 bases align to TRBD1. Source material: blood. The CDR3 spells CASRQTGSNQPQHF. DNA for the CDR3: TGTGCCAGCAGACAGACAGGGAGCAATCAGCCCCAGCATTTT.